This T cell receptor beta chain is drawn from a study of graft-versus-host responses after intestinal transplantation. Overall study context: Anti-thymocyte globulin served as induction for all recipients, who then took tacrolimus and steroids for 3 to 4 years. Findings and limits, study-wide: Peak circulating GvH clone levels tracked with early post-transplant HvG declines. Clonal ratios of graft-versus-host to host-versus-graft in allografts were high for patients exhibiting graft-donor T cell macrochimerism.

About this clone itself: Its antigen is unidentified.

This CDR3 is built from 11 residues. V gave up 6 bases and J gave up 11 bases, with 16 bases separating them. Germline CDR1 is DFQATT and CDR2 is SNEGSKA (reference sequence). Libraries were prepared by immunoSEQ multiplex PCR; TCRdb keeps only in-frame clonotypes and omits some of them. The table lists more than 80,000 clones, about 88% of them singletons, with approximately 0.3% in the top ten. This TCR was recovered from a human donor who was the organ donor for an intestinal transplant. Sequencing used unstimulated CD4+ T cells sorted from spleen or lymph node cells, obtained before transplant. The genes are TRBV20-1 and TRBJ1-1, with D perhaps matching TRBD1 (6 bases). The DNA for the CDR3 is TGCAGTGCCCCGGGACACCGAAGGGCTTTCTTT. Translating gives CSAPGHRRAFF.